The rows below give T cell receptor beta chains drawn from one sample of a study of shared clonotypes between healthy human individuals. This table comes from immunoSEQ multiplex PCR, and its TCRdb copy is limited to in-frame clones, with some not included. The data hold over 2,000,000 clones, with approximately 92% observed a single time. Material for sequencing was naive CD8+ T cells from PBMCs. These receptor sequences come from a young man in good health. Some clones in this sample may be carry-over from other donors' samples. Each CDR3 is given without its conserved first and last residue. Fields, in order: D gene, V gene, CDR3 protein. D genes are given only for firm matches.

>-|TRBV6-1
ASILDIRSSYEQY
>TRBD1|TRBV6-5
ASSYSTGAGELF
>TRBD1|TRBV7-9
ASSSTGTGYEQY
>-|TRBV5-6
ASSPGATEAF
>-|TRBV6-1
ASSEWGHEQY
>-|TRBV19
ASSMPWTDTNYGYT
>TRBD1|TRBV11-2
ASSGQGGFYEQY
>-|TRBV7-6
ASSSIITGELF
>-|TRBV27
ASSNKARTEAF
>TRBD1|TRBV7-9
ASSATGAPGYT
>TRBD1|TRBV6-5
ASALDRVSEAF
>TRBD1|TRBV28
ASSFRGGHYGYT
>-|TRBV7-9
ASSVPSSGNTIY
>TRBD1|TRBV2
ASRDRAMNTEAF
>-|TRBV11-2
ASSFTARFKDTQY
>TRBD1|TRBV27
ASSPRGTGANVLT
>TRBD2|TRBV27
ASSLYAGLAGYNEQF
>-|TRBV4-1
ASSPGLGGELF
>-|TRBV27
ASSSGQFNTDTQY
>-|TRBV7-2
ASRLGSELTDTQY
>-|TRBV18
ASSPEGYGAETQY